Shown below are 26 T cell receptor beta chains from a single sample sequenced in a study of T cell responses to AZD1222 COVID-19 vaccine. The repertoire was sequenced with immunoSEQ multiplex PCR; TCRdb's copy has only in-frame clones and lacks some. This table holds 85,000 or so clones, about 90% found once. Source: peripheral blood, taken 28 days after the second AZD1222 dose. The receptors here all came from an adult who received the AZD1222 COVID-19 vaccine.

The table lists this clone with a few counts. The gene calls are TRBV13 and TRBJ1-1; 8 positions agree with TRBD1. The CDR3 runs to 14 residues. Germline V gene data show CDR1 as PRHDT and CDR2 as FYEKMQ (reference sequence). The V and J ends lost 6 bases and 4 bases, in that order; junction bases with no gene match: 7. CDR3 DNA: TGTGCCAGCAGTCGGACAGGGTCCAGCACTGAAGCTTTCTTT. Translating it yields CASSRTGSSTEAFF.

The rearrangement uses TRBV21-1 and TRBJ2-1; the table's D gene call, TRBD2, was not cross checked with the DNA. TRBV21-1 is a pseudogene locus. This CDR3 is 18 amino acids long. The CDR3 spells CASSKGIKLAGGPGEQFF. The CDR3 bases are TGTGCCAGCAGCAAAGGGATCAAACTAGCGGGAGGGCCGGGTGAGCAGTTCTTC.

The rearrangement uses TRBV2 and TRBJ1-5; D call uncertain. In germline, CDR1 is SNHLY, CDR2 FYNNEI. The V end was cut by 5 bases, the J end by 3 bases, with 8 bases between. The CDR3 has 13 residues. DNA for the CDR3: TGTGCCAGCAGTTCTTTACACAATCAGCCCCAGCATTTT. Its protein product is CASSSLHNQPQHF.

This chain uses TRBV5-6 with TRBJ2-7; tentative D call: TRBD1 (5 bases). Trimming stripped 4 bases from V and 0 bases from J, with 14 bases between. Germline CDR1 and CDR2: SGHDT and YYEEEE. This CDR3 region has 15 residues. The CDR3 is CASSGSRAHSYEQYF. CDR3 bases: TGTGCCAGCAGCGGTTCCAGGGCTCACTCCTACGAGCAGTACTTC. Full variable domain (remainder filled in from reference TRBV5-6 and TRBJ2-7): DAGVTQSPTHLIKTRGQQVTLRCSPKSGHDTVSWYQQALGQGPQFIFQYYEEEERQRGNFPDRFSGHQFPNYSSELNVNALLLGDSALYLCASSGSRAHSYEQYFGPGTRLTVT.

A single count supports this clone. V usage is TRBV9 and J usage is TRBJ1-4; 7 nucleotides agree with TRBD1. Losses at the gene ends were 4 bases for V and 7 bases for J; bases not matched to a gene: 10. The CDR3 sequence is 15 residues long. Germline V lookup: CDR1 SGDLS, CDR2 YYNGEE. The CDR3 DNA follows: TGTGCCAGCAGCAGGCAGGGGGAAAGTGGTGAAAAACTGTTTTTT. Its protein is CASSRQGESGEKLFF.

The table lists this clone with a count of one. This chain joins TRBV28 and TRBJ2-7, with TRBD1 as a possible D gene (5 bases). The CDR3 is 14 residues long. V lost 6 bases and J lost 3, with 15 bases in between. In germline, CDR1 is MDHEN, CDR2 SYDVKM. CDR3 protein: CASRGRVPHYEQYF. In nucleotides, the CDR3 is TGTGCCAGCAGGGGCAGGGTCCCCCACTACGAGCAGTACTTC.

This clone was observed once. The CDR3 here is CASSQSEGTARSTPLHF. DNA for the CDR3: TGCGCCAGCAGTCAATCAGAGGGTACAGCTAGATCCACACCCCTCCACTTT. The rearrangement links TRBV23-1 to TRBJ1-6, with D unclear. TRBV23-1 counts as an open reading frame of uncertain function. Trimming left V 0 bases short and J 11 bases short, with 20 bases between. This CDR3 region has 17 residues.

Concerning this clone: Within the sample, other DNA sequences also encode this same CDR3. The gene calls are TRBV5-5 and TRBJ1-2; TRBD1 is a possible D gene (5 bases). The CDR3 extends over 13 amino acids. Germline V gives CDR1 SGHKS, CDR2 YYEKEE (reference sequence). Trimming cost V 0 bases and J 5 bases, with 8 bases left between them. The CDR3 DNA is TGTGCCAGCAGCTTGGGAGGGGATTATGGCTACACCTTC. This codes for CASSLGGDYGYTF.

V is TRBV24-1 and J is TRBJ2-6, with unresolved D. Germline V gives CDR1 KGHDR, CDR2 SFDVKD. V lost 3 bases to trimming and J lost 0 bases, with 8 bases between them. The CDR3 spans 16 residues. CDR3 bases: TGTGCCACCAGTGATAGGCCGAGCTCTGGGGCCAACGTCCTGACTTTC. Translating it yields CATSDRPSSGANVLTF.

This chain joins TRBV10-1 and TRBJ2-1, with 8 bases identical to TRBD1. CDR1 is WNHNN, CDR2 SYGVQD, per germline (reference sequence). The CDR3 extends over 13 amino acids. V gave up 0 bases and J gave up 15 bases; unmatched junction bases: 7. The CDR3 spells CASSESPGQGGFF. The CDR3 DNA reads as TGCGCCAGCAGTGAGTCGCCCGGACAGGGAGGGTTCTTC.

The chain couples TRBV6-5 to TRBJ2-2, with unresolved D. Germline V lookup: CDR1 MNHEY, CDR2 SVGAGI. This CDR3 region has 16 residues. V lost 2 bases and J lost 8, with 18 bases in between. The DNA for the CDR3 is TGTGCCAGCAGTTACCGTCCGGGCCCCCTCATGGGGGAGCTGTTTTTT. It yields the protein CASSYRPGPLMGELFF.

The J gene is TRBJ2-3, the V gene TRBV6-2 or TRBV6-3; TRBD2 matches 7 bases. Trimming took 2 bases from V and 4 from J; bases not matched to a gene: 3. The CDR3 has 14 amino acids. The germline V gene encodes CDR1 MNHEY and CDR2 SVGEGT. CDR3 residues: CASSYGTNADTQYF. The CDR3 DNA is TGTGCCAGCAGTTACGGGACTAATGCAGATACGCAGTATTTT.

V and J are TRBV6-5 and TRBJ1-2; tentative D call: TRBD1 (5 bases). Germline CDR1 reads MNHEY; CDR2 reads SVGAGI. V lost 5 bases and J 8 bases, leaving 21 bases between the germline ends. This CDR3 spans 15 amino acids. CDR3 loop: CASSPQGSYEGGYTF. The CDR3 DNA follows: TGTGCCAGCAGTCCGCAGGGTTCTTACGAGGGGGGCTACACCTTC.

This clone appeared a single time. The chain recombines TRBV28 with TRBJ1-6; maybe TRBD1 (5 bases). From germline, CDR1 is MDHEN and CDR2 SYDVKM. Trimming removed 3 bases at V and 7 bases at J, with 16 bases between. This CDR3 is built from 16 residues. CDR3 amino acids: CASSFTPGLLNSPLHF. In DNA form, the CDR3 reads TGTGCCAGCAGTTTTACGCCAGGGTTATTAAATTCACCCCTCCACTTT.

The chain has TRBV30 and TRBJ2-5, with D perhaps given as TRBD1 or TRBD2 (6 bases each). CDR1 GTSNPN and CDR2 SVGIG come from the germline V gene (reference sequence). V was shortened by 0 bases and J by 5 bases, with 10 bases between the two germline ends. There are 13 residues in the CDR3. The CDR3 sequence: CAWSVRRGETQYF. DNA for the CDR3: TGTGCCTGGAGTGTACGGAGGGGGGAGACCCAGTACTTC. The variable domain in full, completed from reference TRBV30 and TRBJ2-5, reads SQTIHQWPATLVQPVGSPLSLECTVEGTSNPNLYWYRQAAGRGLQLLFYSVGIGQISSEVPQNLSASRPQDRQFILSSKKLLLSDSGFYLCAWSVRRGETQYFGPGTRLLVL.

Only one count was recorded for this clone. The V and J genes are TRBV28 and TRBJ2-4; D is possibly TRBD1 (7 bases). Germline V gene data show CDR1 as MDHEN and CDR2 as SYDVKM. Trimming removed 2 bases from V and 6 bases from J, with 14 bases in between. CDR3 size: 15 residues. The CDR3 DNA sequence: TGTGCCAGCAGTTTACAGGCGCAGGGGGGAAACATTCAGTACTTC. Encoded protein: CASSLQAQGGNIQYF.

The CDR3 nucleotides read TGCGCCAGCAGCTGGGACAGGGGGAACACTGAAGCTTTCTTT. The encoded protein is CASSWDRGNTEAFF. The chain recombines TRBV5-1 with TRBJ1-1; 10 bases agree with TRBD1. V dropped 3 bases and J dropped 1; count of bases not matched to a gene: 0. The CDR3 runs 14 residues. Germline CDR1 SGHRS, CDR2 YFSETQ.

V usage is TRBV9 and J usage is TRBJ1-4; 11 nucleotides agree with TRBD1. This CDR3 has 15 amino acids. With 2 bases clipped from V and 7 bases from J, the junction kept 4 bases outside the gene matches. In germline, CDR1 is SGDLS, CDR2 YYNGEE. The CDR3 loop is CASSVTGTGGEKLFF. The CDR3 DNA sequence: TGTGCCAGCAGCGTCACCGGGACAGGGGGTGAAAAACTGTTTTTT.

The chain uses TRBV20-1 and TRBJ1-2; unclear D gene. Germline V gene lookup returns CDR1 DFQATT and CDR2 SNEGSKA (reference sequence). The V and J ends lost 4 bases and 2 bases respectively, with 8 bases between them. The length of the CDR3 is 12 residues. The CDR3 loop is CSANEQNYGYTF. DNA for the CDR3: TGCAGTGCTAATGAACAGAACTATGGCTACACCTTC.

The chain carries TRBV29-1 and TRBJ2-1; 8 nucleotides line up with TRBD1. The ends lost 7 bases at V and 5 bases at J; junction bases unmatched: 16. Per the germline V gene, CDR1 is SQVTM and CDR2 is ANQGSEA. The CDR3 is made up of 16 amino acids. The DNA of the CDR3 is TGCAGCGCCACCTCTTCCAGGACAGGGATTAACAATGAGCAGTTCTTC. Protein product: CSATSSRTGINNEQFF.

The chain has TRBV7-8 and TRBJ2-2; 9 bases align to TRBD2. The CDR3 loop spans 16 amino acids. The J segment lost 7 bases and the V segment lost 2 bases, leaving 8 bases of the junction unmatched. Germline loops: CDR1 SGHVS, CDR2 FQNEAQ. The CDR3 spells CASSLLAGDFGGELFF. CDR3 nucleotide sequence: TGTGCCAGCAGCTTATTAGCGGGAGACTTCGGCGGGGAGCTGTTTTTT.

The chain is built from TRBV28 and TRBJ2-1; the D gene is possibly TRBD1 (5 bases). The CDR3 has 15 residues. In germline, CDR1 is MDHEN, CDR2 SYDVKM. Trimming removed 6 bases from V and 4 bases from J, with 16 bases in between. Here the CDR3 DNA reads TGTGCCAGCAGCCCAACAGGAGTTTTTTACAATGAGCAGTTCTTC. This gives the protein CASSPTGVFYNEQFF. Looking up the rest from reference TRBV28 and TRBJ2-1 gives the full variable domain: DVKVTQSSRYLVKRTGEKVFLECVQDMDHENMFWYRQDPGLGLRLIYFSYDVKMKEKGDIPEGYSVSREKKERFSLILESASTNQTSMYLCASSPTGVFYNEQFFGPGTRLTVL.

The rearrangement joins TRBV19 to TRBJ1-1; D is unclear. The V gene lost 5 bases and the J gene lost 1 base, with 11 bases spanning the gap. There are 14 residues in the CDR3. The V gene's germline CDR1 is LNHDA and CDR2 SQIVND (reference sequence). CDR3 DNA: TGTGCCAGTAGTCTCGGTAGGGAGAACACTGAAGCTTTCTTT. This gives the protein CASSLGRENTEAFF.

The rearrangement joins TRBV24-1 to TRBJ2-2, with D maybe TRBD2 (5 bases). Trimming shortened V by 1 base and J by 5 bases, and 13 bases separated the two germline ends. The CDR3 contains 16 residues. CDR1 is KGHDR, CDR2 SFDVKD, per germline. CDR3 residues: CATSDFSDYPTGELFF. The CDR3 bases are TGTGCCACCAGTGATTTCAGTGACTACCCAACCGGGGAGCTGTTTTTT.

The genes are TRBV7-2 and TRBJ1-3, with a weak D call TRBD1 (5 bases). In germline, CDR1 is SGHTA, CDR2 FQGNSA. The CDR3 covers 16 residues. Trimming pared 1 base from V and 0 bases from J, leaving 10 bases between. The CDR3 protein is CASSLEGTISGNTIYF. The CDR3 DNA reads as TGTGCCAGCAGCTTAGAGGGGACGATCTCTGGAAACACCATATATTTT.

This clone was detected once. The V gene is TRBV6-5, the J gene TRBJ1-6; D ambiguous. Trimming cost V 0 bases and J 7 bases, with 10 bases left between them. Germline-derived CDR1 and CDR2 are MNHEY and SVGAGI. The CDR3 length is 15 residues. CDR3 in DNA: TGTGCCAGCAGTTACTCGATCGGGGAGAATTCACCCCTCCACTTT. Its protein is CASSYSIGENSPLHF.